Each of the 20 T cell receptor beta chains below was sequenced from the same sample in a study of blood T cell repertoires in COVID-19. Assay: immunoSEQ multiplex PCR; the TCRdb copy retains only in-frame clones and omits some. The sample includes roughly 240,000 clones, about four fifths of them seen just once. The specimen sequenced was PBMCs or T cells enriched from blood (not recorded which). These receptors originate from a woman aged 40 to 49 who had been exposed to COVID-19.

V usage is TRBV6-5 and J usage is TRBJ1-1; D might be TRBD1 (6 bases). CDR3 length: 15 residues. CDR1 and CDR2 (germline): MNHEY, SVGAGI. The germline V and J ends were trimmed by 5 bases and 5 bases, with 18 bases remaining between them. CDR3 DNA: TGTGCCAGCAGTACAGGACAGCCGGCAAAGACTGAAGCTTTCTTT. Protein: CASSTGQPAKTEAFF.

As regards this clone: At one end, the junction sequence differs from germline, possibly due to a read error. The chain uses TRBV7-7 and TRBJ1-6; tentative D call: TRBD1 (6 bases). The CDR3 covers 13 residues. Germline V lookup: CDR1 SSHAT, CDR2 FNYEAQ (reference sequence). The CDR3 protein is CASSSGQNSPLHF. CDR3 DNA: TGTGCTAGCAGCTCGGGACAAAATTCACCCCTCCACTTT.

This rearrangement joins TRBV4-3 to TRBJ2-1, with no clear D. In germline, CDR1 is LGHNA, CDR2 YSLEER. V was pared by 0 bases and J by 8 bases, with 11 bases between. The CDR3 spans 14 residues. CDR3 protein: CASSQDFGQDEQFF. DNA for the CDR3: TGCGCCAGCAGCCAAGATTTTGGCCAAGATGAGCAGTTCTTC.

The chain has TRBV2 and TRBJ1-2, with 8 positions matching TRBD1. V was clipped by 10 bases and J by 1 base; unmatched bases: 11. This CDR3 spans 15 amino acids. Germline-derived CDR1 and CDR2 are SNHLY and FYNNEI. In nucleotides, the CDR3 is TGTGCCAACCCTAGGACAGGGTGGCTTAACTATGGCTACACCTTC. Protein product: CANPRTGWLNYGYTF.

This sequence joins TRBV30 and TRBJ1-5; 11 positions match TRBD1. Per germline, CDR1 GTSNPN and CDR2 SVGIG (reference sequence). The CDR3 has 13 residues. Trimming at V came to 5 bases and at J to 5 bases, leaving 2 bases not matched to a gene. CDR3 region: CAWGQGAYQPQHF. The DNA for the CDR3 is TGTGCCTGGGGACAGGGGGCATATCAGCCCCAGCATTTT. Looking up the rest from reference TRBV30 and TRBJ1-5 gives the full variable domain: SQTIHQWPATLVQPVGSPLSLECTVEGTSNPNLYWYRQAAGRGLQLLFYSVGIGQISSEVPQNLSASRPQDRQFILSSKKLLLSDSGFYLCAWGQGAYQPQHFGDGTRLSIL.

This rearrangement joins TRBV5-1 to TRBJ1-2; 7 bases match TRBD1. J lost 4 bases, V lost 5 bases, and 5 bases had no gene match. The germline V gene has CDR1 SGHRS and CDR2 YFSETQ. CDR3 length: 13 amino acids. The CDR3 region is CASRPGDSYGYTF. In DNA, the CDR3 is TGCGCCAGCAGACCAGGGGACAGCTATGGCTACACCTTC.

This clone has only one observation. This rearrangement joins TRBV28 to TRBJ1-6; 8 bases agree with TRBD1. The V gene's germline CDR1 is MDHEN and CDR2 SYDVKM. This CDR3 contains 14 residues. Trimming at V came to 5 bases and at J to 10 bases, leaving 7 bases not matched to a gene. CDR3 loop: CASSQGALPSPLHF. The CDR3 nucleotides are TGTGCCAGCAGTCAGGGGGCTTTACCATCACCCCTCCACTTT.

This clone was seen only once. V usage is TRBV6-5 and J usage is TRBJ1-1, with D unclear. Trimming removed 7 bases at V and 2 bases at J, with 5 bases between. CDR3 length equals 11 residues. Germline assignment: CDR1 MNHEY and CDR2 SVGAGI. Here the CDR3 reads CASITNTEAFF. CDR3 coding DNA: TGTGCCAGCATTACTAACACTGAAGCTTTCTTT.

The V call is TRBV7-9, the J call TRBJ2-1; D possibly corresponds to TRBD1 (5 bases). The CDR3 has 15 amino acids. With 7 bases removed from V and 1 base from J, the gap between germline ends came to 14 bases. Germline V gives CDR1 SEHNR, CDR2 FQNEAQ (reference sequence). The CDR3 region has the DNA TGTGCCAGCACCACCCCGAAGGGGTCCTACAATGAGCAGTTCTTC. This translates into CASTTPKGSYNEQFF.

The chain links TRBV11-2 to TRBJ2-7, with unresolved D. The germline V and J ends were trimmed by 4 bases and 0 bases, with 10 bases remaining between them. CDR1 SGHAT and CDR2 FQNNGV come from the germline V gene. The CDR3 sequence is 14 residues long. The chain's CDR3 is CASSSASYSYEQYF. In DNA form, the CDR3 reads TGTGCCAGCAGCTCCGCTAGTTACTCCTACGAGCAGTACTTC.

The chain uses TRBV12-5 and TRBJ2-1; a weak D match, TRBD1 (5 bases). The CDR3 is 15 residues long. Trimming removed 6 bases from V and 0 bases from J, with 12 bases in between. Per germline, CDR1 LGHNT and CDR2 FRNRAP. DNA for the CDR3: TGTGCTAGTGGAGACAGAGACAGCTCCTACAATGAGCAGTTCTTC. Its protein product is CASGDRDSSYNEQFF.

The genes are TRBV2 and TRBJ2-1, with 8 bases matching TRBD2. Losses at the gene ends were 6 bases for V and 13 bases for J; bases not matched to a gene: 8. There are 12 residues in the CDR3. CDR1 and CDR2 from the germline V gene are SNHLY and FYNNEI. The CDR3 DNA follows: TGTGCCAGCAGGGCGAGCGGGGGCCATCAGTTCTTC. Amino acids: CASRASGGHQFF.

Points on this clone: Other DNA sequences within the sample encode an identical CDR3. The J gene is TRBJ1-5, the V gene TRBV5-1, with D unresolved. Germline CDR1 SGHRS, CDR2 YFSETQ. V was trimmed by 0 bases and J by 2 bases, leaving 9 bases between them. The CDR3 is 15 residues long. The CDR3: CASSLDGGGNQPQHF. The DNA for the CDR3 is TGCGCCAGCAGCTTGGACGGAGGAGGCAATCAGCCCCAGCATTTT.

This clone was observed once. The J gene is TRBJ1-3, the V gene TRBV6-6; 8 bases fit TRBD1. Germline V gene lookup returns CDR1 MNHNY and CDR2 SVGAGI (reference sequence). Trimming at V came to 4 bases and at J to 7 bases, leaving 9 bases not matched to a gene. CDR3 length: 15 amino acids. CDR3 region: CASSSLGQGLNTIYF. The CDR3 DNA reads TGTGCCAGCAGTTCACTCGGACAGGGACTTAACACCATATATTTT.

The chain recombines TRBV24-1 with TRBJ1-2, with TRBD1 matching over 7 bases. CDR3 length: 16 amino acids. Germline assignment: CDR1 KGHDR and CDR2 SFDVKD. The J segment lost 5 bases and the V segment lost 3 bases, leaving 11 bases of the junction unmatched. CDR3 amino acids: CATSDTGSGGVYGYTF. The DNA of the CDR3 is TGTGCCACCAGTGATACCGGGTCAGGGGGAGTTTATGGCTACACCTTC.

The rearrangement joins TRBV7-9 to TRBJ2-3, with D possibly being TRBD2 (6 bases). Trimming cost V 4 bases and J 8 bases, with 16 bases left between them. Germline CDR1 SEHNR, CDR2 FQNEAQ (reference sequence). This CDR3 comprises 14 residues. The CDR3 reads CASSYLKEGGTQYF. The CDR3 DNA reads TGTGCCAGCAGCTACCTAAAGGAGGGAGGTACGCAGTATTTT.

The chain carries TRBV19 and TRBJ2-7, with TRBD2 matching over 14 bases. Germline V gives CDR1 LNHDA, CDR2 SQIVND (reference sequence). The CDR3 spans 15 residues. The V segment lost 4 bases and the J segment 3 bases; nucleotides outside the gene matches: 2. CDR3 in amino acids: CASSTGLAGGYEQYF. The CDR3 coding sequence is TGTGCCAGTAGTACCGGACTAGCGGGGGGCTACGAGCAGTACTTC.

The chain uses TRBV5-4 and TRBJ2-7, with 9 bases identical to TRBD2. There are 15 residues in the CDR3. Germline values: CDR1 SGHNT, CDR2 YYREEE (reference sequence). The V segment lost 0 bases and the J segment 3 bases; nucleotides outside the gene matches: 4. CDR3 region: CASSLDKRGVYEQYF. CDR3 bases: TGTGCCAGCAGCTTGGATAAGCGGGGGGTCTACGAGCAGTACTTC.

The CDR3 bases are TGCGCCAGCAGCTCGGACAGGGTTGATGGCTACACCTTC. Amino acid sequence: CASSSDRVDGYTF. The chain is built from TRBV5-1 and TRBJ1-2; 8 bases match TRBD1. The germline V gene has CDR1 SGHRS and CDR2 YFSETQ. This CDR3 is built from 13 residues. J gave up 6 bases and V 3 bases, and 4 bases lay outside the gene matches.

CDR3 protein: CASSIGTAYNSPLHF. Here the CDR3 DNA reads TGTGCCAGTAGTATTGGGACAGCATATAATTCACCCCTCCACTTT. The chain has TRBV19 and TRBJ1-6, with 7 bases lining up with TRBD1. Germline values: CDR1 LNHDA, CDR2 SQIVND (reference sequence). Trimming removed 3 bases from V and 4 bases from J; junction bases left unmatched: 3. This CDR3 region has 15 residues.